This T cell receptor beta chain stems from a study of blood T cell repertoires in COVID-19. Study overall: Researchers got acute and convalescent COVID-19 samples from the United States, Italy and Spain. Nucleic acid was either cDNA or gDNA, and it came from T cells, B-cell-depleted T cells, or PBMCs.

Original methodology: Estimation of nucleated cell counts relied on the amplification of reference gene primers. Using immunoSEQ multiplex PCR, the repertoire was profiled, and TCRdb retains in-frame clones only, with some absent. For V, J and clone size, that table is used; D and trimming come from the DNA. Altogether over 250,000 clones are present, around 90% being singletons, with the ten largest covering just under 0.8%. The J segment lost 6 bases and the V segment lost 9 bases, leaving 11 bases of the junction unmatched. This CDR3 spans 14 amino acids. From germline, CDR1 is WNHNN and CDR2 SYGVQD (reference sequence).

The sample taken for sequencing was peripheral blood. The V gene is TRBV10-1, the J gene TRBJ1-5; 7 bases align to TRBD1. This TCR was sampled from a woman in her twenties or thirties with acute or convalescent COVID-19. Written as DNA, the CDR3 is TGCGCCAGTCTACATCGGGACAGCCTTCAGCCCCAGCATTTT. Protein sequence: CASLHRDSLQPQHF.